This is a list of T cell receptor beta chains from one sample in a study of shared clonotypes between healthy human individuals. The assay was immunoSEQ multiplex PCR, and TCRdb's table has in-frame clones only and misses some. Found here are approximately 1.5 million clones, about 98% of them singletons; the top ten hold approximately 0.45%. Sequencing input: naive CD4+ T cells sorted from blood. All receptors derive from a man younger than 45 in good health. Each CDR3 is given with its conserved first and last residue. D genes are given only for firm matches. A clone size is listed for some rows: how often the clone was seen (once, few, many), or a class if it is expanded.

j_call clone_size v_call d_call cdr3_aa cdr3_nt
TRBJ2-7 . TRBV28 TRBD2 CASSPPSGSAHEQYF TGTGCCAGCAGTCCCCCTAGCGGGAGTGCCCACGAGCAGTACTTC
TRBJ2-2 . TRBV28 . CASSLLTGVTGELFF TGTGCCAGCAGTTTATTGACGGGCGTCACCGGGGAGCTGTTTTTT
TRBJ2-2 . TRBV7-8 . CASSLGARGANTGELFF TGTGCCAGCAGCTTAGGGGCGCGCGGTGCGAACACCGGGGAGCTGTTTTTT
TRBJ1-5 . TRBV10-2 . CASSESSGDQPQHF TGCGCCAGCAGTGAGTCGTCGGGGGATCAGCCCCAGCATTTT
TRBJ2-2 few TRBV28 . CASSSLKSGELFF TGTGCCAGCAGTTCATTGAAGTCCGGGGAGCTGTTTTTT
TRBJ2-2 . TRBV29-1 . CSVSIATAGELFF TGCAGCGTCAGTATAGCGACAGCCGGGGAGCTGTTTTTT
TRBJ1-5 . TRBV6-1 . CASSERGTIPNQPQHF TGTGCCAGCAGTGAAAGGGGGACAATACCCAATCAGCCCCAGCATTTT
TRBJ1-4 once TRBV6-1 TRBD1 CASRTGEKLFF TGTGCCAGCAGGACAGGGGAAAAACTGTTTTTT
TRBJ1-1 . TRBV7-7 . CASSFSVGTEAFF TGTGCTAGCAGCTTTTCTGTGGGCACTGAAGCTTTCTTT
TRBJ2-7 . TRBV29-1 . CSVGDGAYEQYF TGCAGCGTTGGGGACGGAGCCTACGAGCAGTACTTC
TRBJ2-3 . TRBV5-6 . CASSLGAGDTQYF TGTGCCAGCAGCCTGGGGGCGGGAGATACGCAGTATTTT
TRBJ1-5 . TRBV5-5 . CASSLAGRGQPQHF TGTGCCAGCAGCTTGGCGGGGAGGGGGCAGCCCCAGCATTTT
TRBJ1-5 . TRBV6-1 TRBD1 CASSVGRGQHNQPQHF TGTGCCAGCAGTGTGGGAAGGGGGCAGCACAATCAGCCCCAGCATTTT
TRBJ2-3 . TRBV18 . CASSPIIRAPDTQYF TGTGCCAGCTCACCAATAATTAGGGCTCCAGATACGCAGTATTTT
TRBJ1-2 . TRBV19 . CASSILQAAGKDYGYTF TGTGCCAGTAGTATCCTCCAAGCAGCTGGGAAGGACTATGGCTACACCTTC
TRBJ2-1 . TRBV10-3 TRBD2 CAISGTAGGDNEQFF TGTGCCATCAGTGGAACGGCGGGAGGGGACAATGAGCAGTTCTTC
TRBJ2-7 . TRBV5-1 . CASSPDPPPYEQYF TGCGCCAGCAGCCCTGACCCTCCCCCCTACGAGCAGTACTTC
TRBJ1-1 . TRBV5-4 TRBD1 CASTKRTGMNTEAFF TGTGCCAGCACTAAGAGGACAGGGATGAACACTGAAGCTTTCTTT
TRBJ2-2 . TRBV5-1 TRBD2 CASSAGTSGARELFF TGCGCCAGCAGCGCCGGGACTAGCGGGGCCCGGGAGCTGTTTTTT
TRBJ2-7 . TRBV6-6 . CASSQVQGTPYEQYF TGTGCCAGCAGTCAAGTACAGGGAACCCCTTACGAGCAGTACTTC
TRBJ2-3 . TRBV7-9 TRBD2 CASSGTLAVRTDTQYF TGTGCCAGCAGCGGGACACTAGCGGTGAGGACAGATACGCAGTATTTT
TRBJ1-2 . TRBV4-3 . CASSQDRGNYGYTF TGCGCCAGCAGCCAAGATAGGGGGAACTATGGCTACACCTTC
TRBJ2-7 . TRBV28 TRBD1 CASSSGTVIAYEQYF TGTGCCAGCAGTTCCGGGACAGTTATAGCCTACGAGCAGTACTTC
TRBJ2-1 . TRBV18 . CASSPVRGSSYNEQFF TGTGCCAGCTCACCAGTGCGGGGAAGTTCCTACAATGAGCAGTTCTTC
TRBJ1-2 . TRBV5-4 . CASSPGTVNYGYTF TGTGCCAGCAGCCCTGGGACTGTCAACTATGGCTACACCTTC
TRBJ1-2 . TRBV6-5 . CASSKGGHGYTF TGTGCCAGCAGCAAAGGGGGGCATGGCTACACCTTC
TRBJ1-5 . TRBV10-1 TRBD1 CASGTGNQPQHF TGCGCCAGTGGGACAGGTAATCAGCCCCAGCATTTT
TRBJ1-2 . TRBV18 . CASSPTQQTGHYGYTF TGTGCCAGCTCACCCACTCAGCAAACAGGGCACTATGGCTACACCTTC
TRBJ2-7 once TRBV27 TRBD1 CASGIRDSYEQYF TGTGCCAGCGGAATCCGGGACAGCTACGAGCAGTACTTC
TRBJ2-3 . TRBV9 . CASSGLEVTDTQYF TGTGCCAGCAGCGGTCTAGAAGTCACAGATACGCAGTATTTT
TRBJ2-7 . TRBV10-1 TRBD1 CASSEYGTGSYEQYF TGCGCCAGCAGTGAATACGGGACAGGCTCCTACGAGCAGTACTTC
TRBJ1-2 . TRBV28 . CASRGTNYGYTF TGTGCCTCTCGGGGAACTAACTATGGCTACACCTTC
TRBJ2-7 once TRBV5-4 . CASSLSGGRYEQYF TGTGCCAGCAGCTTGTCCGGCGGACGCTACGAGCAGTACTTC
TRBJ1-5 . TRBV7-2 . CASSLRGNRNNQPQHF TGTGCCAGCAGCTTACGGGGAAACAGAAACAATCAGCCCCAGCATTTT
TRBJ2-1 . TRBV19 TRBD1 CASSSGTGYNEQFF TGTGCCAGTTCCTCCGGGACAGGTTACAATGAGCAGTTCTTC